This entry lists 20 T cell receptor beta chains sequenced from one sample in a study of blood T cells in healthy people across ages. Next came a second PCR, run for about 7 to 12 cycles, which used a sample-barcoded 5' primer along with a J-beta primer mix. Each CDR3 protein is one row after TCRdb ran MiXCR on the 5' RACE reads. Among over 450,000 distinct CDR3 sequences listed, less than 25% were seen once. This same sample was also taken into another study, of T cells of mothers and their children.

Sequencing used blood. Every receptor here comes from a boy aged 5-17 years in good health.

This clonotype was picked up a small number of times. The V and J genes are TRBV7-2 and TRBJ1-2, with TRBD1 matching over 11 bases. V lost 3 bases and J lost 4; bases outside the gene matches: 1. Germline lookup yields CDR1 SGHTA and CDR2 FQGNSA. This CDR3 has 14 amino acids. The CDR3 region is CASSFGTGGYGYTF. CDR3 bases: TGTGCCAGCAGCTTCGGGACAGGGGGCTATGGCTACACCTTC.

This clonotype was counted between two and nine times. CDR3 bases: TGCAGTGCTAGACTAGCGGGGGTCGCAGATACGCAGTATTTT. Translating gives CSARLAGVADTQYF. The genes are TRBV20-1 and TRBJ2-3, with 10 positions matching TRBD2. From germline, CDR1 is DFQATT and CDR2 SNEGSKA (reference sequence). Trimming took 2 bases from V and 4 from J; bases not matched to a gene: 3. CDR3 size: 14 residues.

This clonotype showed up many times. The V and J genes are TRBV27 and TRBJ1-3; 7 bases are shared with TRBD1. The germline CDR1 and CDR2 sequences are MNHEY and SMNVEV (reference sequence). V gave up 5 bases and J gave up 3 bases; unmatched junction bases: 7. This CDR3 comprises 15 residues. CDR3 nucleotide sequence: TGTGCCAGCAGTGTACAGGGGTTAAGTGGAAACACCATATATTTT. This codes for CASSVQGLSGNTIYF.

To note about this clonotype: A much bigger clone sits one base away, suggesting this may be a read error. V usage is TRBV4-3 and J usage is TRBJ2-5; D might be TRBD1 (6 bases). This CDR3 has 15 residues. CDR1 is LGHNA, CDR2 YSLEER, per germline. The CDR3 sequence is CASSQDLNREYEQCF. For the CDR3, the DNA is TGCGCCAGCAGCCAAGATCTTAACAGGGAATACGAGCAGTGCTTC.

The chain recombines TRBV7-2 with TRBJ2-1; D not resolved. CDR3 size: 14 residues. V was cut by 5 bases and J by 0 bases, with 8 bases left in between. Germline CDR1 SGHTA, CDR2 FQGNSA. CDR3 coding DNA: TGTGCCAGCAGCAACTTGAACTCCTACAATGAGCAGTTCTTC. It encodes CASSNLNSYNEQFF.

V is TRBV12-3 or TRBV12-4 and J is TRBJ2-7; D perhaps matches TRBD1 (6 bases). This CDR3 is built from 18 residues. Trimming shortened V by 3 bases and J by 0 bases, and 21 bases separated the two germline ends. DNA for the CDR3: TGTGCCAGCAGTTTTGGGGGCAGGGCCCCCTTATACTCCTACGAGCAGTACTTC. It encodes CASSFGGRAPLYSYEQYF.

This clonotype was recorded at least ten times. V is TRBV5-6 and J is TRBJ2-5, with D uncertain. The CDR3 is made up of 14 amino acids. V lost 5 bases and J 3 bases, leaving 14 bases between the germline ends. From germline, CDR1 is SGHDT and CDR2 YYEEEE. The CDR3 here is CASSLRELKETQYF. The CDR3 bases are TGTGCCAGCAGTCTGCGAGAACTCAAAGAGACCCAGTACTTC.

The gene calls are TRBV19 and TRBJ2-5, with D tentatively TRBD2 (5 bases). The DNA matches TRBJ2-7 better at its end, which makes the J call doubtful. The CDR3 is made up of 11 amino acids. Germline CDR1 is LNHDA and CDR2 is SQIVND (reference sequence). The CDR3 nucleotides are TGTGCCTGTGGTGGAGGTTCCGAGCAGTACTTC. Translating gives CACGGGSEQYF.

The V and J genes are TRBV5-1 and TRBJ2-5, with 7 bases aligning to TRBD2. TRBJ2-7 matches the DNA end more closely, so the J call is doubtful. The V gene's germline CDR1 is SGHRS and CDR2 YFSETQ. The CDR3 runs 15 residues. The CDR3 loop is CASSIRAGSGYEQYF. CDR3 DNA: TGCGCCAGCAGCATCCGAGCGGGAAGTGGATACGAGCAGTACTTC.

This clonotype was found a few times. This chain links TRBV4-1 with TRBJ2-5, with D perhaps given as TRBD1 or TRBD2 (5 bases each). The V end lost 2 bases, the J end lost 0 bases, and 16 bases lay between the germline ends. The V gene's germline CDR1 is MGHRA and CDR2 YSYEKL. The CDR3 is made up of 17 amino acids. The CDR3 here is CASSQLGPAVYQETQYF. In nucleotides, the CDR3 is TGCGCCAGCAGCCAACTGGGGCCAGCGGTCTACCAAGAGACCCAGTACTTC.

A few counts support this clonotype. V and J are TRBV12-3 or TRBV12-4 and TRBJ1-2; D remains ambiguous. V was trimmed by 9 bases and J by 2 bases, leaving 7 bases between them. The CDR3 runs to 11 residues. In DNA, the CDR3 is TGTGCCAGTATCAGGAACTATGGCTACACCTTC. Translation gives CASIRNYGYTF.

V gene TRBV6-6 combines with J gene TRBJ2-3, with 13 bases aligning to TRBD2. CDR3 size: 17 residues. The trim removed 4 bases at V and 6 bases at J, leaving 10 bases unmatched. CDR1 and CDR2 (germline): MNHNY, SVGAGI (reference sequence). In nucleotides, the CDR3 is TGTGCCAGCAGTTCCCCCAGACTAGCGGGGGGTACGGATACGCAGTATTTT. It yields the protein CASSSPRLAGGTDTQYF.

This chain connects TRBV7-2 to TRBJ1-2; weak D call: TRBD1 (5 bases). The CDR3 length is 16 residues. Per germline, CDR1 SGHTA and CDR2 FQGNSA. V dropped 1 base and J dropped 4 bases, with 16 bases sitting between them. This chain's CDR3 is CASSLDYARAIYGYTF. The CDR3 nucleotides are TGTGCCAGCAGCTTAGATTACGCCAGGGCTATCTATGGCTACACCTTC.

Notes on this clonotype: A junction boundary mismatches the germline segment, possibly from a read error. The chain carries TRBV6-1 and TRBJ1-6; D is uncertain. The CDR3 extends over 15 amino acids. Per germline, CDR1 MNHNS and CDR2 SASEGT. CDR3 sequence reads: CASSEAARCSSPLHF. The DNA of the CDR3 is TGTGCCAGCAGTGAAGCGGCCAGGTGCTCTTCACCCCTGCACTTT.

This chain joins TRBV10-3 and TRBJ1-1; D remains ambiguous. CDR3 length: 14 amino acids. Trimming shortened V by 0 bases and J by 5 bases, and 10 bases separated the two germline ends. In germline, CDR1 is ENHRY, CDR2 SYGVKD. The CDR3 is CAISESGSGTEAFF. The CDR3 coding sequence is TGTGCCATCAGTGAGTCGGGATCTGGGACTGAAGCTTTCTTT.

This clonotype came up a few times. This chain uses TRBV7-2 with TRBJ2-7, with 7 nucleotides matching TRBD2. V was clipped by 2 bases and J by 1 base; unmatched bases: 5. Germline V lookup: CDR1 SGHTA, CDR2 FQGNSA. The CDR3 is 15 amino acids. The CDR3: CASSLTAGVSYEQYF. The CDR3 bases are TGTGCCAGCAGCTTAACTGCGGGAGTATCCTACGAGCAGTACTTC.

This clonotype was detected a few times. The V and J genes are TRBV7-9 and TRBJ2-5; D unresolved. The V end was cut by 1 base, the J end by 2 bases, with 8 bases between. Germline values: CDR1 SEHNR, CDR2 FQNEAQ (reference sequence). The CDR3 spans 14 residues. The CDR3 DNA follows: TGTGCCAGCAGCTTAGATGGAGAACAAGAGACCCAGTACTTC. It specifies CASSLDGEQETQYF.

This clonotype was counted only a few times. The CDR3 nucleotides read TGTGCCAGCAGCGGCTCGAGCAATCAGCCCCAGCATTTT. Protein: CASSGSSNQPQHF. V usage is TRBV7-2 and J usage is TRBJ1-5, with D unclear. Trimming took 5 bases from V and 1 from J, leaving 6 bases between them. Germline V gives CDR1 SGHTA, CDR2 FQGNSA. CDR3 size: 13 residues.

This clonotype was found a few times. V is TRBV6-1 and J is TRBJ2-1; TRBD2 is a possible D gene (5 bases). The germline V gene encodes CDR1 MNHNS and CDR2 SASEGT. The CDR3 contains 15 residues. Trimming left V 4 bases short and J 0 bases short, with 10 bases between. The CDR3 nucleotides are TGTGCCAGCAGTGGGCTACGGGGCTCCTACAATGAGCAGTTCTTC. As protein: CASSGLRGSYNEQFF.

The chain employs TRBV7-8 and TRBJ2-7; perhaps TRBD1 as D (5 bases). Germline V gene lookup returns CDR1 SGHVS and CDR2 FQNEAQ. The V and J ends lost 2 bases and 3 bases respectively, with 20 bases between them. CDR3 length: 17 residues. This chain's CDR3 is CASSLLRLGLQVYEQYF. CDR3 DNA: TGTGCCAGCAGCTTACTCAGACTGGGGTTACAGGTCTACGAGCAGTACTTC.